This TCR beta chain was sequenced during a study of OX40 agonist ivuxolimab in advanced cancers. Broadly, across the study: Ivuxolimab, which targeted the costimulatory receptor OX40 (CD134), was an agonistic, fully human IgG2 monoclonal antibody. Among the roughly 50 dose-escalation patients, approximately 20 had hepatocellular carcinoma, roughly 15 melanoma, 9 renal cell carcinoma and 9 head and neck cancer. Partial responses occurred in three dose-escalation patients, of whom one had hepatocellular carcinoma and two had cutaneous melanoma. Prior anti-PD-1, anti-PD-L1 or anti-CTLA-4 therapy was permitted, and checkpoint inhibitors had been received by about 44% of dose-escalation patients. Intravenous ivuxolimab was administered to patients every 2 weeks at six dose levels: 0.01, 0.1, 0.3, 1.5, 3 and 10 mg/kg. The monotherapy dose-escalation portion (N ≈ 56 patients) of the phase I ivuxolimab trial is reported in the paper. The dose-escalation cohort was 82.7% male with a mean age of approximately 60 years, ranging from about 23 to 85. The purpose of peripheral TCRbeta sequencing was to test whether ivuxolimab changed TCR sequence diversity and led to clonal T-cell expansion. The investigation overall reported the following: At doses of 0.1 to 3.0 mg/kg, clonal expansion of both CD4+ and CD8+ T cells in blood was seen between baseline and week 6. Partial responders in the 0.1-3.0 mg/kg groups had among the lowest normalized peripheral clonal expansion, especially among CD8+ T cells. After ivuxolimab, more expanded clones were found on average in CD8+ T cells than in CD4+ T cells. Antigen specificity was not determined for the clonally expanded peripheral T cells. Low levels of normalized T-cell clonal expansion were also shown by some nonresponding patients.

Looking up the germline V gene (reference sequence) yields CDR1 MNHNY and CDR2 SVGAGI. The CDR3 spans 13 residues, from the cysteine through the phenylalanine. The sequence is cut down to CDR3 DNA, 39 bases in frame from base 1. V gives up 7 bases and J gives up 7 bases, and the segment between their germline ends measures 16 bases. The trial excluded patients who had a history of autoimmune disease or who were on systemic immunosuppression. Peripheral blood for TCR sequencing was collected from all dose cohorts at baseline, on cycle 4 day 1, and on cycle 7 day 1. Samples came from an open-label, multicenter, first-in-human phase I dose-escalation trial of ivuxolimab. Adults with locally advanced or metastatic melanoma, renal cell carcinoma, hepatocellular carcinoma or head and neck squamous cell carcinoma were enrolled in the trial. CD4+ and CD8+ T cells were sorted separately from peripheral blood before TCR sequencing.

Genomic DNA was extracted from sorted cells for sequencing of the TCRbeta CDR3 region. TCRbeta CDR3 regions were sequenced using the immunoSEQ Assay. Drawn from immuneACCESS, this table holds only the in-frame rearrangements with V and J called that TCRdb kept. Clones are partly lost; checked studies trace under half to an unresolved V gene and leave the rest unexplained. In all, the sample holds just under 20,000 clones, and about 83% of those were seen once. Jointly, the top ten make up 10% to 12% of the sample. Concerning this clone itself: Its antigen remains undetermined. Per-base quality was not reported, and no clone a single base away is much larger than it.

Sequencing was performed on CD4+ or CD8+ T cells sorted from blood, taken in a trial of the OX40 agonist ivuxolimab. The sequence came from an adult with an advanced solid tumor such as melanoma, head and neck, liver or kidney cancer. In this chain, TRBV6-6 is recombined with TRBJ1-2; the D gene is unclear. The nucleotide sequence reads as follows: TGTGCCAGCACCTCAACCTTACGGTTTGGCTACACCTTC. The translation is CASTSTLRFGYTF.